The 20 T cell receptor beta chains listed next were all sequenced from one sample in a study of T cell repertoires in cytomegalovirus infection. In TCRdb, the reads were re-called with MiXCR into one record per CDR3 protein. The table shows roughly 500,000 distinct CDR3 sequences, with 10% to 12% occurring only once. Sequencing was performed on PBMCs. Receptors were obtained from a human donor in good health (CMV status not recorded). Some clones in this sample may be carry-over from other donors' samples.

The genes are TRBV5-1 and TRBJ2-1, with 7 bases aligning to TRBD2. With V trimmed by 4 bases and J by 9 bases, 4 bases remained unmatched. CDR3 length: 12 amino acids. In germline, CDR1 is SGHRS, CDR2 YFSETQ. The CDR3 DNA sequence: TGCGCCAGCAGCGTAACTAGCGTTGAGCAGTTCTTC. Protein product: CASSVTSVEQFF.

This clonotype has ten or more counts. The chain uses TRBV5-1 and TRBJ2-7, with D tentatively TRBD1 or TRBD2 (6 bases each). V lost 1 base and J 4 bases, leaving 12 bases between the germline ends. This CDR3 comprises 14 residues. CDR1 is SGHRS, CDR2 YFSETQ, per germline. CDR3 sequence reads: CASSLRGEGYEQYF. DNA of the CDR3: TGCGCCAGCAGCTTGAGGGGGGAAGGTTACGAGCAGTACTTC.

DNA of the CDR3: TGCAGTGCTAGAGAAGGAGACTCTGGGGCCAACGTCCTGACTTTC. This translates into CSAREGDSGANVLTF. This rearrangement joins TRBV20-1 to TRBJ2-6, with no clear D. The CDR3 length is 15 residues. Germline V gene data show CDR1 as DFQATT and CDR2 as SNEGSKA (reference sequence). Trimming took 0 bases from V and 0 from J, leaving 6 bases between them.

This clonotype was seen many times. The CDR3 region has the DNA TGTGCCATCAGTGAGTCTGGACAGGGGTATCAGCCCCAGCATTTT. The encoded protein is CAISESGQGYQPQHF. This chain joins TRBV10-3 and TRBJ1-5; 9 bases match TRBD1. CDR1 is ENHRY and CDR2 is SYGVKD in the germline V gene. Trimming took 0 bases from V and 5 from J; bases not matched to a gene: 2. The CDR3 extends over 15 amino acids.

This clonotype was counted ten times or more. The V gene is TRBV3-1, the J gene TRBJ1-2, with a tentative D call TRBD1 (5 bases). The V gene's germline CDR1 is LGHDT and CDR2 YNNKEL (reference sequence). Trimming shortened V by 1 base and J by 5 bases, and 14 bases separated the two germline ends. The CDR3 sequence is 15 residues long. CDR3 nucleotide sequence: TGTGCCAGCAGCCAAGCCCTGGGACGGAATTATGGCTACACCTTC. It translates to CASSQALGRNYGYTF.

In this sample, this clonotype turned up many times. The chain has TRBV7-6 and TRBJ2-1; D unclear. The V and J ends lost 4 bases and 4 bases respectively, with 8 bases between them. The CDR3 is 13 residues long. CDR1 is SGHVS, CDR2 FNYEAQ, per germline. The DNA of the CDR3 is TGTGCCAGCAGCTCGGGCAAATACAATGAGCAGTTCTTC. Translating it yields CASSSGKYNEQFF.

V usage is TRBV13 and J usage is TRBJ2-1; TRBD2 matches 7 bases. With V trimmed by 5 bases and J by 0 bases, 7 bases remained unmatched. The CDR3 loop spans 16 amino acids. In germline, CDR1 is PRHDT, CDR2 FYEKMQ (reference sequence). This chain's CDR3 is CASSRILATSYNEQFF. The CDR3 region has the DNA TGTGCCAGCAGCCGAATACTAGCGACCTCCTACAATGAGCAGTTCTTC.

V gene TRBV20-1 combines with J gene TRBJ2-5; the D gene is possibly TRBD1 (5 bases). V was cut by 5 bases and J by 1 base, with 14 bases left in between. Germline loops: CDR1 DFQATT, CDR2 SNEGSKA (reference sequence). CDR3 size: 14 residues. CDR3 coding DNA: TGCAGTGCTCGTCCAACAGGCGTCCAAGAGACCCAGTACTTC. Protein sequence: CSARPTGVQETQYF.

The table lists this clonotype with many counts. V and J are TRBV28 and TRBJ2-7; D is undetermined. The CDR3 is 13 residues long. V lost 2 bases, J lost 4 bases, and 9 bases lay in between. The V gene's germline CDR1 is MDHEN and CDR2 SYDVKM. The DNA for the CDR3 is TGTGCCAGCAGTTTACCTAACCTTTACGAGCAGTACTTC. Its protein is CASSLPNLYEQYF.

The sample holds many counts of this clonotype. This chain connects TRBV15 to TRBJ2-5; D unresolved. Trimming pared 8 bases from V and 5 bases from J, leaving 6 bases between. CDR1 LNHNV and CDR2 YYDKDF come from the germline V gene (reference sequence). The CDR3 runs to 10 residues. CDR3 loop: CATLRETQYF. The CDR3 region has the DNA TGTGCCACCCTAAGGGAGACCCAGTACTTC.

This clonotype was seen ten or more times. CDR3 residues: CASSPRTSGGNEQFF. The DNA for the CDR3 is TGTGCCAGCAGCCCTAGGACTAGCGGGGGTAATGAGCAGTTCTTC. This chain uses TRBV7-6 with TRBJ2-1, with 13 bases aligning to TRBD2. V lost 5 bases to trimming and J lost 7 bases; unmatched junction nucleotides: 5. The CDR3 is 15 amino acids. Per germline, CDR1 SGHVS and CDR2 FNYEAQ.

This clonotype was picked up many times. The chain has TRBV12-3 or TRBV12-4 and TRBJ2-7; the match to TRBD2 covers 9 bases. V dropped 4 bases and J dropped 2; count of bases not matched to a gene: 9. This CDR3 has 16 amino acids. The CDR3, as DNA: TGTGCCAGCAGTTCTTCTAGCGCGGGGGGGACCTACGAGCAGTACTTC. It codes for CASSSSSAGGTYEQYF.

In its sample, this clonotype was seen many times. This chain uses TRBV7-8 with TRBJ1-2; D uncertain. The CDR3 contains 15 residues. The germline CDR1 and CDR2 sequences are SGHVS and FQNEAQ. Trimming stripped 2 bases from V and 2 bases from J, with 12 bases between. The CDR3 nucleotides read TGTGCCAGCAGCTTACTATCGGACGGGAACTATGGCTACACCTTC. This encodes CASSLLSDGNYGYTF.

The chain couples TRBV4-2 to TRBJ2-1; 8 bases are a match to TRBD2. The germline V gene encodes CDR1 LGHNA and CDR2 YNFKEQ. Trimming at V came to 0 bases and at J to 7 bases, leaving 11 bases not matched to a gene. The CDR3 runs 17 residues. This CDR3 reads CASSQDRDGRAGNEQFF. CDR3 bases: TGTGCCAGCAGCCAAGATCGGGACGGGAGGGCGGGGAATGAGCAGTTCTTC.

This clonotype occurred a few times. This chain connects TRBV4-2 to TRBJ1-2, with TRBD1 as a possible D gene (5 bases). Germline V lookup: CDR1 LGHNA, CDR2 YNFKEQ. V lost 3 bases and J 3 bases, leaving 14 bases between the germline ends. This CDR3 spans 15 amino acids. The CDR3 bases are TGTGCCAGCAGCCACGATCCCGGGGCTGACTATGGCTACACCTTC. Amino acids: CASSHDPGADYGYTF.

The chain carries TRBV20-1 and TRBJ1-1, with 7 bases aligning to TRBD1. The CDR3 loop spans 13 amino acids. Germline V lookup: CDR1 DFQATT, CDR2 SNEGSKA (reference sequence). Unmatched junction bases numbered 5, after V lost 1 base and J lost 6 bases. The CDR3 sequence: CSARVQGLSEAFF. As DNA, the CDR3 is TGCAGTGCTAGAGTACAGGGGTTGTCTGAAGCTTTCTTT.

This clonotype was detected ten times or more. The chain employs TRBV20-1 and TRBJ2-2; TRBD2 aligns across 8 bases. With V trimmed by 0 bases and J by 5 bases, 5 bases remained unmatched. The CDR3 is 15 residues long. The germline V gene has CDR1 DFQATT and CDR2 SNEGSKA (reference sequence). The CDR3 here is CSARDRAGGTGELFF. DNA of the CDR3: TGCAGTGCTAGAGACCGGGCGGGAGGTACCGGGGAGCTGTTTTTT.

V gene TRBV27 combines with J gene TRBJ2-1; a weak D match, TRBD2 (5 bases). Trimming took off 8 bases at V and 0 bases at J, with 11 bases between the two ends. Germline V gene sequence: CDR1 MNHEY, CDR2 SMNVEV (reference sequence). The CDR3 is 14 amino acids. The CDR3 protein is CASRGFFSYNEQFF. The CDR3 DNA reads TGTGCCAGCCGGGGATTCTTCTCCTACAATGAGCAGTTCTTC.

This clonotype turned up a few times. V and J are TRBV30 and TRBJ1-1, with D unclear. Trimming stripped 3 bases from V and 1 base from J, with 3 bases between. The CDR3 totals 11 residues. CDR1 and CDR2 from the germline V gene are GTSNPN and SVGIG (reference sequence). The CDR3 region has the DNA TGTGCCTGGAGGACGAACACTGAAGCTTTCTTT. This codes for CAWRTNTEAFF.

This sequence joins TRBV11-2 and TRBJ1-1, with 8 positions matching TRBD1. V lost 5 bases, J lost 0 bases, and 14 bases stayed unmatched. CDR1 is SGHAT, CDR2 FQNNGV, per germline. CDR3 length: 18 residues. This chain's CDR3 is CASSPSWGRGLMNTEAFF. CDR3 nucleotides: TGTGCCAGCAGCCCTAGTTGGGGCAGGGGGCTCATGAACACTGAAGCTTTCTTT.